This T cell receptor (beta chain) was sequenced during a study of T cell changes during pregnancy in multiple sclerosis. The table came from immunoSEQ multiplex PCR; TCRdb's copy has only in-frame clones and leaves some out. The profile shows about 29,000 clones, about 89% of them singletons. The CDR3 has 15 amino acids. Germline assignment: CDR1 SGHTA and CDR2 FQGNSA. V lost 5 bases to trimming and J lost 5 bases; unmatched junction nucleotides: 5. V gene TRBV7-2 combines with J gene TRBJ2-1; TRBD2 matches 11 bases. The sequence came from a female donor with multiple sclerosis, enrolled in a pregnancy study. The sample consisted of CD8+ T cells from peripheral blood mononuclear cells, taken after pregnancy. The CDR3 DNA reads TGTGCCAGCAGCAGAGGACTAGCGGGCCACAATGAGCAGTTCTTC. Residues: CASSRGLAGHNEQFF.